The 22 T cell receptor beta chains given below trace back to one sample, sequenced in a study of identical twins. Each CDR3 protein gets one entry after TCRdb re-called the 5' RACE reads with MiXCR. The data hold a few hundred thousand distinct CDR3 sequences, with less than 20% observed a single time. Sequencing was carried out using naive T cells sorted from blood. The receptors were sampled from a man in his fifties in good health.

The rearrangement links TRBV6-5 to TRBJ1-5; D not resolved. V lost 4 bases and J lost 0, with 10 bases in between. This CDR3 contains 15 residues. Germline V gene lookup returns CDR1 MNHEY and CDR2 SVGAGI. Written as DNA, the CDR3 is TGTGCCAGCAGTTTAACCGTTGGTAGCAATCAGCCCCAGCATTTT. Protein sequence: CASSLTVGSNQPQHF.

This clonotype was counted many times. The rearrangement joins TRBV5-1 to TRBJ2-7; 7 nucleotides align to TRBD2. The CDR3 sequence is 13 residues long. The germline V gene encodes CDR1 SGHRS and CDR2 YFSETQ. Losses at the gene ends were 4 bases for V and 4 bases for J; bases not matched to a gene: 5. CDR3 protein: CASSTWGGYEQYF. The CDR3, as DNA: TGCGCCAGCAGCACCTGGGGAGGGTACGAGCAGTACTTC.

The gene calls are TRBV4-2 and TRBJ1-5, with D possibly being TRBD1 (6 bases). This CDR3 contains 15 residues. Deletions cut 0 bases from V and 4 bases from J, with 10 bases between. From germline, CDR1 is LGHNA and CDR2 YNFKEQ. CDR3 protein: CASSQDRQGNQPQHF. CDR3 nucleotides: TGTGCCAGCAGCCAAGATCGGCAGGGGAATCAGCCCCAGCATTTT.

The chain links TRBV24-1 to TRBJ2-1, with TRBD2 identical over 15 bases. Germline V gene sequence: CDR1 KGHDR, CDR2 SFDVKD. The V segment lost 7 bases and the J segment 9 bases; nucleotides outside the gene matches: 6. The CDR3 contains 15 residues. CDR3 in DNA: TGTGCCACCAGCGGACTAGCGGGGGGGCAAAGTGAGCAGTTCTTC. Its translation: CATSGLAGGQSEQFF.

The chain combines TRBV6-5 with TRBJ1-2, with D unclear. The CDR3 spans 16 residues. Germline V lookup: CDR1 MNHEY, CDR2 SVGAGI. Trimming cost V 0 bases and J 0 bases, with 11 bases left between them. CDR3: CASSYSMAVPNYGYTF. CDR3 in DNA: TGTGCCAGCAGTTACTCGATGGCGGTTCCTAACTATGGCTACACCTTC.

This clonotype came up many times. The rearrangement uses TRBV27 and TRBJ2-1, with D possibly being TRBD2 (5 bases). The germline V gene encodes CDR1 MNHEY and CDR2 SMNVEV (reference sequence). The CDR3 spans 15 residues. Trimming took 8 bases from V and 3 from J, leaving 17 bases between them. CDR3 sequence: CASAFLEAYYNEQFF. CDR3 nucleotides: TGTGCCAGCGCGTTCTTGGAGGCGTACTACAATGAGCAGTTCTTC.

The chain couples TRBV7-6 to TRBJ2-3, with 7 bases lining up with TRBD2. From germline, CDR1 is SGHVS and CDR2 FNYEAQ. V was clipped by 4 bases and J by 10 bases; unmatched bases: 5. The CDR3 extends over 12 amino acids. The CDR3: CASSWGAGPQYF. CDR3 in DNA: TGTGCCAGCAGCTGGGGAGCGGGGCCGCAGTATTTT.

As for this clonotype: A much larger clonotype is one base distant, so this may be a read error. The chain carries TRBV12-3 or TRBV12-4 and TRBJ1-1; TRBD1 matches 7 bases. V trimming: 6 bases; J trimming: 9 bases; junction bases outside the gene matches: 19. The CDR3 has 16 amino acids. CDR3 amino acids: CASRPQGGAVFGKAFF. The CDR3 DNA reads as TGTGCCAGCAGACCCCAGGGGGGGGCGGTGTTCGGTAAAGCTTTCTTT.

This clonotype has just a few counts. V gene TRBV11-2 combines with J gene TRBJ2-7; 10 nucleotides agree with TRBD2. Germline lookup yields CDR1 SGHAT and CDR2 FQNNGV. Losses at the gene ends were 0 bases for V and 5 bases for J; bases not matched to a gene: 10. CDR3 size: 17 residues. DNA for the CDR3: TGTGCCAGCAGCTTAGAGTCTAGCGGGGGCTTTTTGGACGAGCAGTACTTC. Translation gives CASSLESSGGFLDEQYF.

This clonotype turned up a few times. The chain carries TRBV15 and TRBJ2-5, with 11 bases matching TRBD2. V was pared by 1 base and J by 4 bases, with 2 bases of the junction left unmatched. Germline V CDR1 and CDR2: LNHNV, YYDKDF (reference sequence). The CDR3 runs to 15 residues. The CDR3 is CATSRAGTSGETQYF. CDR3 nucleotides: TGTGCCACCAGCAGAGCTGGGACTAGCGGAGAGACCCAGTACTTC.

The CDR3 reads CSARDLGQGVSNEKLFF. CDR3 coding DNA: TGCAGTGCTAGAGATCTAGGACAGGGAGTTTCTAATGAAAAACTGTTTTTT. The chain joins TRBV20-1 to TRBJ1-4, with 8 positions matching TRBD1. This CDR3 spans 17 amino acids. The germline CDR1 and CDR2 sequences are DFQATT and SNEGSKA (reference sequence). The trim removed 0 bases at V and 3 bases at J, leaving 9 bases unmatched.

The rearrangement links TRBV5-1 to TRBJ2-7; perhaps TRBD1 as D (6 bases). The CDR3 loop spans 17 amino acids. Germline CDR1 and CDR2: SGHRS and YFSETQ. Trimming pared 2 bases from V and 0 bases from J, leaving 18 bases between. CDR3 in DNA: TGCGCCAGCAGCTTCCGTCCTCAGGGGTCTATCTCCTACGAGCAGTACTTC. This sequence encodes CASSFRPQGSISYEQYF.

V usage is TRBV6-5 and J usage is TRBJ2-1; 7 nucleotides line up with TRBD2. With 2 bases clipped from V and 4 bases from J, the junction kept 5 bases outside the gene matches. The germline gives CDR1 MNHEY, CDR2 SVGAGI. The CDR3 is 15 amino acids. CDR3 region: CASSYLPRGYNEQFF. For the CDR3, the DNA is TGTGCCAGCAGTTACCTGCCGCGGGGGTACAATGAGCAGTTCTTC.

The chain employs TRBV7-9 and TRBJ2-7, with a possible D match to TRBD1 (6 bases). Trimming removed 3 bases from V and 2 bases from J, with 14 bases in between. Germline-derived CDR1 and CDR2 are SEHNR and FQNEAQ (reference sequence). The CDR3 contains 15 residues. The CDR3 loop is CASSFPGAPTYEQYF. CDR3 DNA: TGTGCCAGCAGCTTTCCAGGGGCGCCTACCTACGAGCAGTACTTC.

This clonotype was counted many times. Germline and junction disagree at one end, which may indicate a read error. V is TRBV4-3 and J is TRBJ2-2; D call uncertain. The CDR3 runs 14 residues. CDR1 LGHNA and CDR2 YSLEER come from the germline V gene. The DNA of the CDR3 is TGTGCCAGCAGCCAAGACCTTAACACCGGGGAGCTGTTTTTT. Translated: CASSQDLNTGELFF.

This clonotype came up a few times. J is TRBJ1-3 and V is TRBV5-1; no clear D gene. CDR1 SGHRS and CDR2 YFSETQ come from the germline V gene. The CDR3 loop spans 14 amino acids. Deletions cut 0 bases from V and 4 bases from J, with 8 bases between. CDR3 sequence: CASSLGGKGNTIYF. The CDR3 DNA reads TGCGCCAGCAGCTTGGGAGGGAAAGGAAACACCATATATTTT.

In this sample, this clonotype turned up many times. The rearrangement joins TRBV7-9 to TRBJ1-2, with D tentatively TRBD1 (5 bases). This CDR3 is 14 amino acids long. Trimming shortened V by 2 bases and J by 3 bases, and 10 bases separated the two germline ends. Germline loops: CDR1 SEHNR, CDR2 FQNEAQ (reference sequence). In nucleotides, the CDR3 is TGTGCCAGCAGCTTATCAGGGACTGACTATGGCTACACCTTC. Its translation is CASSLSGTDYGYTF. Variable domain in full (rest from reference TRBV7-9 and TRBJ1-2): DTGVSQNPRHKITKRGQNVTFRCDPISEHNRLYWYRQTLGQGPEFLTYFQNEAQLEKSRLLSDRFSAERPKGSFSTLEIQRTEQGDSAMYLCASSLSGTDYGYTFGSGTRLTVV.

V and J are TRBV11-2 and TRBJ2-7; D gene uncertain. Germline loops: CDR1 SGHAT, CDR2 FQNNGV. The V end was cut by 2 bases, the J end by 4 bases, with 12 bases between. The CDR3 consists of 14 residues. CDR3 region: CASSLSDGAYEQYF. The CDR3 DNA reads TGTGCCAGCAGCTTATCAGACGGAGCTTACGAGCAGTACTTC.

This clonotype occurred a few times. The CDR3 sequence: CATSPQGVLNTGELFF. CDR3 DNA sequence: TGTGCCACCAGCCCCCAGGGAGTTTTAAACACCGGGGAGCTGTTTTTT. The chain links TRBV15 to TRBJ2-2, with D tentatively TRBD1 or TRBD2 (5 bases each). V was pared by 5 bases and J by 2 bases, with 15 bases between. Germline lookup yields CDR1 LNHNV and CDR2 YYDKDF (reference sequence). The CDR3 is 16 amino acids.

The chain carries TRBV15 and TRBJ2-7; unclear D gene. The CDR3 covers 15 residues. Germline V gene sequence: CDR1 LNHNV, CDR2 YYDKDF (reference sequence). V was clipped by 0 bases and J by 2 bases, with 11 bases between them. The CDR3 loop is CATSRDQGKAYEQYF. The CDR3 DNA is TGTGCCACCAGCAGAGATCAAGGGAAAGCCTACGAGCAGTACTTC.

Many counts were recorded for this clonotype. The V gene is TRBV20-1, the J gene TRBJ1-1, with D possibly matching TRBD1 (6 bases). This CDR3 spans 15 amino acids. V shed 0 bases and J shed 3 bases, with 14 bases lying between them. The germline CDR1 and CDR2 sequences are DFQATT and SNEGSKA (reference sequence). The CDR3 here is CSARDPAGVYTEAFF. DNA for the CDR3: TGCAGTGCTAGAGATCCGGCAGGGGTATACACTGAAGCTTTCTTT.

This clonotype was seen more than once but under ten times. The V and J genes are TRBV5-6 and TRBJ2-7; 9 nucleotides match TRBD1. Looked up from germline, CDR1 is SGHDT and CDR2 is YYEEEE. The length of the CDR3 is 14 residues. After removal of 4 bases from V and 2 bases from J, the junction contained 4 bases not matched to a gene. The CDR3 DNA reads TGTGCCAGCAGCGAGGGGACAGGGACCTACGAGCAGTACTTC. Its protein is CASSEGTGTYEQYF.